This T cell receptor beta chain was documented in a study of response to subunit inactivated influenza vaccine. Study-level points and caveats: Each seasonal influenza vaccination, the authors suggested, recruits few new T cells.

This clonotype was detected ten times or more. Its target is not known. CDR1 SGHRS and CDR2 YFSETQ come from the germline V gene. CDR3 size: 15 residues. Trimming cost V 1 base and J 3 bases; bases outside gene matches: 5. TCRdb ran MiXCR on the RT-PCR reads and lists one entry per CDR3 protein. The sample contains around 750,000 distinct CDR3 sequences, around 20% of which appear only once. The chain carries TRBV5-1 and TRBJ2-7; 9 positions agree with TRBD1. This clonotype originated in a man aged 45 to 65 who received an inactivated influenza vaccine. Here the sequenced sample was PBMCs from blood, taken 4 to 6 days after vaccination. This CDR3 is CASSLLVTGGYEQYF. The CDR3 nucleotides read TGCGCCAGCAGCTTGTTGGTGACAGGGGGCTACGAGCAGTACTTC.